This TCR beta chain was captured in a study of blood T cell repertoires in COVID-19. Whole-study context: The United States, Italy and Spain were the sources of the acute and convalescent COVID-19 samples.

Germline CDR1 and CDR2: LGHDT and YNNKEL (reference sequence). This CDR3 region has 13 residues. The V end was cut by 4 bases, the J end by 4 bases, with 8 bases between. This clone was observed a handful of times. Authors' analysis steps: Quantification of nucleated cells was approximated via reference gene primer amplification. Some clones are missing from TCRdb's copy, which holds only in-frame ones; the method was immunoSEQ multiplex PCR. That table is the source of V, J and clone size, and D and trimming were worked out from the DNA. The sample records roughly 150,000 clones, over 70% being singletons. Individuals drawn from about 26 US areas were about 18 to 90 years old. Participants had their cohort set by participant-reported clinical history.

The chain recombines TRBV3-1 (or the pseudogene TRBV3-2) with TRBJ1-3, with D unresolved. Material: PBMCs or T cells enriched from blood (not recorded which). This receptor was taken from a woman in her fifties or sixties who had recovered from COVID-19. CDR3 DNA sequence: TGTGCCAGCAGCCGGAGCCAAGGAAACACCATATATTTT. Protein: CASSRSQGNTIYF.